The 28 T cell receptor beta chains in this list originate from one sample, sequenced in a study of a mutant IDH1 vaccine in newly diagnosed glioma. Stated time point: baseline, week 1 (first vaccination visit). Noted treatment: pre-vaccination baseline after standard-of-care therapy. Assay used: immunoSEQ multiplex PCR; TCRdb lists only in-frame clones, some missing. Of approximately 70,000 clones detected, around 79% appear once; the ten largest clones hold 7% to 10%. The sample in question was PBMCs, obtained from a glioma patient treated with radiotherapy, temozolomide or both. Receptors were obtained from a middle-aged man with glioma.

The chain links TRBV2 to TRBJ2-1; 9 bases match TRBD2. The CDR3 loop spans 15 amino acids. The V gene's germline CDR1 is SNHLY and CDR2 FYNNEI. The trim removed 6 bases at V and 2 bases at J, leaving 5 bases unmatched. The CDR3, as DNA: TGTGCCAGCAGGCCGGCGGGGGGGACCTACAATGAGCAGTTCTTC. It yields the protein CASRPAGGTYNEQFF. The full variable domain, with the rest looked up from reference TRBV2 and TRBJ2-1, is EPEVTQTPSHQVTQMGQEVILRCVPISNHLYFYWYRQILGQKVEFLVSFYNNEISEKSEIFDDQFSVERPDGSNFTLKIRSTKLEDSAMYFCASRPAGGTYNEQFFGPGTRLTVL.

The sample holds one count of this clone. This chain connects TRBV30 to TRBJ2-5; D ambiguous. Looked up from germline, CDR1 is GTSNPN and CDR2 is SVGIG (reference sequence). The V end lost 6 bases, the J end lost 9 bases, and 20 bases lay between the germline ends. CDR3 length equals 13 residues. CDR3 nucleotides: TGTGCCTGTACCTCCAGGAGTAGTTCGCCCCAGTACTTC. This codes for CACTSRSSSPQYF.

The rearrangement uses TRBV6-5 and TRBJ1-1, with a tentative D call TRBD1 (5 bases). Germline-derived CDR1 and CDR2 are MNHEY and SVGAGI. The CDR3 has 15 amino acids. Trimming stripped 7 bases from V and 0 bases from J, with 15 bases between. This CDR3 reads CASIKGQAMNTEAFF. The CDR3 DNA follows: TGTGCCAGCATCAAGGGGCAGGCTATGAACACTGAAGCTTTCTTT.

The chain has TRBV6-1 and TRBJ1-6, with TRBD1 as a possible D gene (6 bases). The CDR3 has 16 residues. The germline V and J ends were trimmed by 3 bases and 9 bases, with 18 bases remaining between them. Germline values: CDR1 MNHNS, CDR2 SASEGT. The CDR3 here is CASSDGVRGVASPLHF. The CDR3 DNA reads TGTGCCAGCAGTGATGGGGTTAGGGGGGTAGCTTCACCCCTCCACTTT.

The table lists this clone with a few counts. The J gene is TRBJ1-2, the V gene TRBV13; D might be TRBD1 (6 bases). In germline, CDR1 is PRHDT, CDR2 FYEKMQ (reference sequence). The CDR3 sequence is 13 residues long. V lost 5 bases to trimming and J lost 2 bases, with 9 bases between them. CDR3 amino acids: CASSLGQNYGYTF. In DNA, the CDR3 is TGTGCCAGCAGCCTTGGACAGAACTATGGCTACACCTTC.

This chain joins TRBV2 and TRBJ1-2; 9 nucleotides match TRBD1. With 5 bases clipped from V and 8 bases from J, the junction kept 9 bases outside the gene matches. Germline values: CDR1 SNHLY, CDR2 FYNNEI. This CDR3 contains 14 residues. The CDR3 spells CASSSYRGQKGYTF. As DNA, the CDR3 is TGTGCCAGCAGTTCCTACAGGGGGCAGAAGGGCTACACCTTC.

The V and J genes are TRBV19 and TRBJ1-6, with D perhaps matching TRBD1 (5 bases). V shed 5 bases and J shed 9 bases, with 11 bases lying between them. Germline V lookup: CDR1 LNHDA, CDR2 SQIVND (reference sequence). The CDR3 spans 13 residues. For the CDR3, the DNA is TGTGCCAGTAGTTCCAGGGAGGCTTCACCCCTCCACTTT. Translation gives CASSSREASPLHF.

The chain has TRBV2 and TRBJ1-5; D perhaps matches TRBD1 (5 bases). The CDR3 is 15 residues long. Trimming took 4 bases from V and 6 from J, leaving 16 bases between them. In germline, CDR1 is SNHLY, CDR2 FYNNEI. The DNA for the CDR3 is TGTGCCAGCAGTGGCGCCGGGGCCTTGGGTCAGCCCCAGCATTTT. As protein: CASSGAGALGQPQHF.

The gene calls are TRBV6-6 and TRBJ1-3, with 10 positions matching TRBD1. This CDR3 has 16 residues. From germline, CDR1 is MNHNY and CDR2 SVGAGI (reference sequence). V gave up 6 bases and J gave up 4 bases; unmatched junction bases: 9. For the CDR3, the DNA is TGTGCCAGCAGCTGGGCCGGGACAGGGGAAGGAAACACCATATATTTT. It yields the protein CASSWAGTGEGNTIYF.

This chain uses TRBV27 with TRBJ1-1; D is unclear. V lost 6 bases, J lost 0 bases, and 5 bases lay in between. Germline assignment: CDR1 MNHEY and CDR2 SMNVEV (reference sequence). The CDR3 has 12 residues. CDR3 in DNA: TGTGCCAGCAGAAGGGTGAACACTGAAGCTTTCTTT. Encoded protein: CASRRVNTEAFF.

CDR3 DNA sequence: TGTGCCAGCAGCGTAGGGACAGGCGACGGCTACGAGCAGTACTTC. Its translation: CASSVGTGDGYEQYF. The rearrangement joins TRBV9 to TRBJ2-7; 7 nucleotides align to TRBD1. Germline lookup yields CDR1 SGDLS and CDR2 YYNGEE. The CDR3 is made up of 15 amino acids. V shed 0 bases, J shed 3 bases, and the junction held 6 bases outside the gene matches.

The CDR3 DNA sequence: TGTGCCAGCAGTGCCCAGACAGACACTGAAGCTTTCTTT. Translated, it gives CASSAQTDTEAFF. This chain joins TRBV2 and TRBJ1-1, with TRBD1 as a possible D gene (5 bases). CDR3 size: 13 residues. Looked up from germline, CDR1 is SNHLY and CDR2 is FYNNEI. V lost 4 bases and J lost 3, with 9 bases in between.

The CDR3 here is CASSEDLSGRKLFF. The CDR3 region has the DNA TGTGCCAGCAGTGAGGACCTGAGTGGAAGAAAACTGTTTTTT. The V call is TRBV9, the J call TRBJ1-4; D remains ambiguous. This CDR3 is built from 14 residues. The germline V and J ends were trimmed by 5 bases and 10 bases, with 18 bases remaining between them. In germline, CDR1 is SGDLS, CDR2 YYNGEE.

There are a few counts of this clone. The rearrangement links TRBV7-2 to TRBJ1-5; unclear D gene. Germline V gene lookup returns CDR1 SGHTA and CDR2 FQGNSA. This CDR3 has 13 amino acids. V lost 5 bases, J lost 7 bases, and 12 bases lay in between. DNA of the CDR3: TGTGCCAGCAGCCCCCAAAGGTCCCAGCCCCAGCATTTT. Its translation is CASSPQRSQPQHF.

The V gene is TRBV27, the J gene TRBJ1-4; D possibly corresponds to TRBD1 (6 bases). Trimming removed 6 bases from V and 4 bases from J, with 21 bases in between. This CDR3 is built from 17 residues. Germline CDR1 MNHEY, CDR2 SMNVEV (reference sequence). For the CDR3, the DNA is TGTGCCAGCAGACACTCCCCGACCGGACAGATTAATGAAAAACTGTTTTTT. It codes for CASRHSPTGQINEKLFF. The variable domain in full, with the rest retrieved from reference TRBV27 and TRBJ1-4, is EAQVTQNPRYLITVTGKKLTVTCSQNMNHEYMSWYRQDPGLGLRQIYYSMNVEVTDKGDVPEGYKVSRKEKRNFPLILESPSPNQTSLYFCASRHSPTGQINEKLFFGSGTQLSVL.

The V call is TRBV11-2, the J call TRBJ1-1; D gene uncertain. The CDR3 extends over 13 amino acids. CDR1 is SGHAT, CDR2 FQNNGV, per germline. V gave up 0 bases and J gave up 0 bases, with 2 bases separating them. CDR3 region: CASSLDLNTEAFF. The CDR3 bases are TGTGCCAGCAGCTTAGACCTGAACACTGAAGCTTTCTTT.

This clone was seen at least ten times. The V and J genes are TRBV19 and TRBJ1-1; the match to TRBD1 covers 9 bases. The CDR3 runs 16 residues. Germline CDR1 reads LNHDA; CDR2 reads SQIVND (reference sequence). Trimming at V came to 4 bases and at J to 1 base, leaving 7 bases not matched to a gene. CDR3 coding DNA: TGTGCCAGTAGTAGGGACAGGGCTGGGGCGAACACTGAAGCTTTCTTT. It is translated as CASSRDRAGANTEAFF.

The chain uses TRBV19 and TRBJ2-7; the D gene is possibly TRBD1 (7 bases). The germline CDR1 and CDR2 sequences are LNHDA and SQIVND (reference sequence). V gave up 2 bases and J gave up 0 bases, with 11 bases separating them. CDR3 size: 15 residues. CDR3 sequence: CASSISGGSSYEQYF. The CDR3 DNA reads as TGTGCCAGTAGTATATCAGGGGGGAGCTCCTACGAGCAGTACTTC.

The rearrangement uses TRBV7-2 and TRBJ2-3; D is uncertain. Trimming removed 7 bases from V and 0 bases from J, with 5 bases in between. The CDR3 has 12 amino acids. The germline V gene has CDR1 SGHTA and CDR2 FQGNSA. CDR3 DNA sequence: TGTGCCAGCACCCCTAGCACAGATACGCAGTATTTT. This codes for CASTPSTDTQYF. Full variable domain (outside the CDR3, taken from reference TRBV7-2 and TRBJ2-3): GAGVSQSPSNKVTEKGKDVELRCDPISGHTALYWYRQSLGQGLEFLIYFQGNSAPDKSGLPSDRFSAERTGGSVSTLTIQRTQQEDSAVYLCASTPSTDTQYFGPGTRLTVL.

The DNA of the CDR3 is TGTGCCAGCAGCCCACGGGGGCATGGTGATTCACCCCTCCACTTT. This codes for CASSPRGHGDSPLHF. V usage is TRBV9 and J usage is TRBJ1-6; weak D call: TRBD1 (6 bases). The CDR3 has 15 residues. From germline, CDR1 is SGDLS and CDR2 YYNGEE. V was pared by 4 bases and J by 8 bases, with 16 bases between.

This clone has only one observation. At one end, the junction sequence differs from germline, possibly due to a read error. This chain connects TRBV7-7 to TRBJ2-7; 7 nucleotides agree with TRBD2. The CDR3 consists of 13 residues. Per the germline V gene, CDR1 is SSHAT and CDR2 is FNYEAQ (reference sequence). CDR3 in amino acids: CASSLAGSQEQYF. The CDR3 coding sequence is TGTGCTAGCAGCTTAGCGGGTAGCCAAGAGCAGTACTTC. The complete variable domain, with remaining parts taken from reference TRBV7-7 and TRBJ2-7, reads GAGVSQSPRYKVTKRGQDVTLRCDPISSHATLYWYQQALGQGPEFLTYFNYEAQPDKSGLPSDRFSAERPEGSISTLTIQRTEQRDSAMYRCASSLAGSQEQYFGPGTRLTVT.

The rearrangement uses TRBV14 and TRBJ1-3; a possible D gene is TRBD1 (5 bases). The CDR3 has 13 residues. Germline values: CDR1 SGHDN, CDR2 FVKESK. Trimming cost V 6 bases and J 4 bases, with 10 bases left between them. The CDR3 DNA is TGTGCCAGCAGGCCCGCAGGGGGAAACACCATATATTTT. It codes for CASRPAGGNTIYF.

The chain joins TRBV7-8 to TRBJ2-7; D is uncertain. The germline V gene has CDR1 SGHVS and CDR2 FQNEAQ. The CDR3 extends over 11 amino acids. The ends were cut back, 5 bases at V and 7 bases at J, with 9 bases in the middle. CDR3 in DNA: TGTGCCAGCAGCCCGCCAGGAGAGCAGTACTTC. This sequence encodes CASSPPGEQYF.

The chain has TRBV11-3 and TRBJ2-5; perhaps TRBD2 as D (5 bases). With 5 bases removed from V and 1 base from J, the gap between germline ends came to 14 bases. Germline V gene data show CDR1 as SGHNT and CDR2 as YENEEA. CDR3 size: 15 residues. CDR3 sequence (DNA): TGTGCCAGCAGCGTCGGAACGGGGTCCCAAGAGACCCAGTACTTC. Protein sequence: CASSVGTGSQETQYF.

The chain couples TRBV9 to TRBJ1-4; TRBD1 matches at 8 bases. Per germline, CDR1 SGDLS and CDR2 YYNGEE. The CDR3 sequence is 14 residues long. The V and J ends lost 3 bases and 7 bases, in that order; junction bases with no gene match: 5. The CDR3 spells CASSGGQGGEKLFF. CDR3 nucleotide sequence: TGTGCCAGCAGCGGAGGACAGGGAGGTGAAAAACTGTTTTTT.

The rearrangement uses TRBV7-8 and TRBJ2-6, with D possibly matching TRBD1 (6 bases). The CDR3 contains 18 residues. Germline V gene sequence: CDR1 SGHVS, CDR2 FQNEAQ. Trimming pared 2 bases from V and 2 bases from J, leaving 16 bases between. The CDR3 coding sequence is TGTGCCAGCAGCTTATTCGACAGGCCACGGACTGGGGCCAACGTCCTGACTTTC. This translates into CASSLFDRPRTGANVLTF.

The chain couples TRBV29-1 to TRBJ2-2; a possible D gene is TRBD1 (6 bases). CDR3 length: 15 amino acids. Germline CDR1 is SQVTM and CDR2 is ANQGSEA. The V and J ends lost 2 bases and 1 base respectively, with 11 bases between them. CDR3: CSVEILTGNTGELFF. CDR3 DNA sequence: TGCAGCGTTGAAATCTTGACAGGGAACACCGGGGAGCTGTTTTTT.

The V and J genes are TRBV5-8 and TRBJ2-3; 12 positions agree with TRBD1. Germline CDR1 and CDR2: SGHTS and YDEGEE. The CDR3 length is 15 residues. V shed 5 bases, J shed 4 bases, and the junction held 5 bases outside the gene matches. The CDR3 DNA is TGTGCCAGCAGTACCGGGACAGGGGGCGCAGATACGCAGTATTTT. Protein: CASSTGTGGADTQYF. The full variable domain, its missing parts supplied by reference TRBV5-8 and TRBJ2-3, is EAGVTQSPTHLIKTRGQQATLRCSPISGHTSVYWYQQALGLGLQFLLWYDEGEERNRGNFPPRFSGRQFPNYSSELNVNALELEDSALYLCASSTGTGGADTQYFGPGTRLTVL.